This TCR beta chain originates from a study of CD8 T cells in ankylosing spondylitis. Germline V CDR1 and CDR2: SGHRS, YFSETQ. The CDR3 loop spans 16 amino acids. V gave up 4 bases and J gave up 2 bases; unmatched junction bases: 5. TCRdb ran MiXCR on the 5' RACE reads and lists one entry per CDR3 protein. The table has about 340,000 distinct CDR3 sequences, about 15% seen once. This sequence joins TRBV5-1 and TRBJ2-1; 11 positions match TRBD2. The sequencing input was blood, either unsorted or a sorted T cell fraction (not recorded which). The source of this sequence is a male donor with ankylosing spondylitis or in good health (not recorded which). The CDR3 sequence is CASSRLAGSTYNEQFF. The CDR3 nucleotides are TGCGCCAGCAGCCGACTAGCGGGGTCTACCTACAATGAGCAGTTCTTC.